The T cell receptor (beta chain) described here comes from a study of blood T cell repertoires in COVID-19. Study background: The United States, Italy and Spain supplied acute and convalescent COVID-19 samples. The cDNA or gDNA used as material had been derived from T cells, B-cell-depleted T cells, or PBMCs.

This CDR3 is 16 amino acids long. Germline loops: CDR1 MNHEY, CDR2 SMNVEV (reference sequence). V shed 5 bases and J 4 bases; nucleotides not matched to a gene: 10. Clones were read by immunoSEQ multiplex PCR, and TCRdb kept only the in-frame ones, dropping some. The sample shows roughly 250,000 clones, roughly 91% of them seen only once. Sequencing was done on a sample of peripheral blood. The TCR originated in a man aged 25 to 40 with acute or convalescent COVID-19. The chain recombines TRBV27 with TRBJ2-3; 9 bases line up with TRBD1. The CDR3 here is CASSPLQGALADTQYF. The CDR3 nucleotides read TGTGCCAGCAGTCCACTACAGGGGGCGTTAGCAGATACGCAGTATTTT.